The rows below give T cell receptor beta chains drawn from one sample of a study of control samples from healthy donors and cancer patients. Profiled with immunoSEQ multiplex PCR; TCRdb holds only in-frame clones, not every one. The repertoire holds about 150,000 clones, approximately 94% seen once, with approximately 6% in the top ten. Sequenced sample: blood. The receptors derive from a man aged 40-49 years in good health. Each CDR3 is given with its conserved first and last residue. A D gene is named only where the DNA matches it firmly. Clone size is shown for a subset of rows, as once, few, many or a class of expanded clone.

v_call	clone_size	d_call	j_call	cdr3_nt	cdr3_aa
TRBV28	once	-	TRBJ1-4	TGTGCCAGCAGCTTCGGGGGCGGTGAAAAACTGTTTTTT	CASSFGGGEKLFF
TRBV7-9	-	TRBD1	TRBJ2-3	TGTGCCAGCAGGGGTACAGGGGATGAGACAGATACGCAGTATTTT	CASRGTGDETDTQYF
TRBV10-1	-	-	TRBJ1-2	TGCGCCAGCAGTAAGACCGCGGGGACCGTTATAACTAAGTTTTATGGCTACACCTTC	CASSKTAGTVITKFYGYTF
TRBV2	-	TRBD1	TRBJ1-2	TGTGCCAGCAGTGGTCAAGGGACAGGGATCGGCTACACCTTC	CASSGQGTGIGYTF
TRBV7-9	-	TRBD2	TRBJ2-3	TGTGCCGGAATCGGGGGGGAACCAGATACGCAGTATTTT	CAGIGGEPDTQYF
TRBV6-6	-	TRBD1	TRBJ1-2	TGTGCCAGCAGTTCGGGACAGAAGGGCTACACCTTC	CASSSGQKGYTF
TRBV7-2	-	-	TRBJ2-2	TGTGCCAGCAGCCTGTTGACAGGGAGGAAAAACGGGGAGCTGTTTTTT	CASSLLTGRKNGELFF
TRBV19	-	TRBD2	TRBJ2-7	TGTGCCAGTAGTATGCGGGGGTCTAGCGGGGGTCCAGGGATGTACGAGCAGTACTTC	CASSMRGSSGGPGMYEQYF
TRBV7-9	-	TRBD2	TRBJ2-3	TGTGCCAGCAGCTTAGGGCGGGGGGCGTCGTATTTT	CASSLGRGASYF
TRBV11-2	once	-	TRBJ2-7	TGTGCCAGCAGCCGGGGGCGGGTCACCTACGAGCAGTACTTC	CASSRGRVTYEQYF
TRBV11-2	-	-	TRBJ1-1	TGTGCCAGCAGCCTTTCATATTATGGGCAGATGAACACTGAAGCTTTCTTT	CASSLSYYGQMNTEAFF
TRBV19	-	-	TRBJ1-5	TGTGCCAGTAGTCCTGAACTTCTATGGCAGCCCCAGCATTTT	CASSPELLWQPQHF
TRBV28	-	-	TRBJ2-3	TGTGCCAGCAGTTCTCCAAGCCCCCCACACACAGATACGCAGTATTTT	CASSSPSPPHTDTQYF
TRBV7-6	-	TRBD2	TRBJ2-1	TGTGCCAGCAGCTTAAGGGCGGGGGGGCGCAATGAGCAGTTCTTC	CASSLRAGGRNEQFF
TRBV13	-	-	TRBJ1-1	TGTGCCAGCAGCCCACAGGGTAGGAACACTGAAGCTTTCTTT	CASSPQGRNTEAFF
TRBV28	-	-	TRBJ1-3	TGTGCCAGCAGCCCGGGGGGCGGAAACACCATATATTTT	CASSPGGGNTIYF
TRBV4-1	-	-	TRBJ1-3	TGCGCCAGCAGCCCCCCGGGGGGACGTGGAAACACCATATATTTT	CASSPPGGRGNTIYF
TRBV6-5	few	-	TRBJ1-6	TGTGCCAGCCGGGGTAGGGGACGGGTTAATTCACCCCTCCACTTT	CASRGRGRVNSPLHF
TRBV7-6	-	-	TRBJ1-5	TGTGCCAGCAGCCGAGGGGCAGGGGTTAATCAGCCCCAGCATTTT	CASSRGAGVNQPQHF
TRBV9	-	TRBD1	TRBJ1-1	TGTGCCAGCGACAGGGGAAAGAACACTGAAGCTTTCTTT	CASDRGKNTEAFF
TRBV5-5	few	-	TRBJ2-7	TGTGCCAGCAGCTTGAGGCCCTCTTTTTCCTACGAGCAGTACTTC	CASSLRPSFSYEQYF
TRBV2	few	-	TRBJ1-6	TGTGCCAGCAGTGAGGAGCAGCAAGTACGTTCACCCCTCCACTTT	CASSEEQQVRSPLHF
TRBV6-5	few	TRBD1	TRBJ2-7	TGTGCCAGCAGTTTAATGGACAGGGGGCGCGAGCAGTACTTC	CASSLMDRGREQYF
TRBV9	-	TRBD1	TRBJ1-4	TGTGCCAGCAGCGTTGACAGGGGATGGGAAAAACTGTTTTTT	CASSVDRGWEKLFF
TRBV28	-	-	TRBJ1-1	TGTGCCAGCAGTTTCCCGACGGGTGGAACTGAAGCTTTCTTT	CASSFPTGGTEAFF
TRBV18	-	TRBD1	TRBJ1-4	TGTGCCAGCTCACCAAGCGGGACAGCGAATGAAAAACTGTTTTTT	CASSPSGTANEKLFF
TRBV6-2/TRBV6-3	-	-	TRBJ1-1	TGTGCCAGCAGTTACAGCAGGAACACTGAAGCTTTCTTT	CASSYSRNTEAFF
TRBV7-3	-	-	TRBJ2-1	TGTGCCAGCAGCCCAAACGGCGACGACTACAATGAGCAGTTCTTC	CASSPNGDDYNEQFF
TRBV10-1	-	-	TRBJ1-5	TGCGCCAGCAGTGGTGTAGCGCCCCAGCATTTT	CASSGVAPQHF
TRBV19	-	TRBD2	TRBJ2-3	TGTGCCAGTAGTCGTATCGGGGGGTGGAGTGCAGATACGCAGTATTTT	CASSRIGGWSADTQYF
TRBV5-8	-	-	TRBJ1-5	TGTGCCAGCAGCTCCACCCAGGGTCTCAGCAATCAGCCCCAGCATTTT	CASSSTQGLSNQPQHF
TRBV11-2	once	TRBD1	TRBJ1-2	TGTGCCAGCAGCTTAGATAGGACAGGGGGTGGCTACACCTTC	CASSLDRTGGGYTF
TRBV5-1	-	TRBD1	TRBJ1-2	TGCGCCAGCAGCTTGGGACAGGGGGCTTATAATGGCTACACCTTC	CASSLGQGAYNGYTF